The 28 T cell receptor beta chains below come from one sample, sequenced in a study of beta chain features in type 1 diabetes. TCRB transcripts that were expressed got sequenced, as all of the isolated RNA had been reverse transcribed. Data came from immunoSEQ multiplex PCR; TCRdb stores just in-frame clones and leaves some out. The repertoire holds over 350,000 clones, with around 15% as singletons. Sequencing was done on a sample of naive CD4+ T cells from blood. The receptors shown here come from a woman between 18 and 29 years old in good health.

In this sample, this clone turned up a few times. The rearrangement joins TRBV7-9 to TRBJ1-2; unclear D gene. Germline CDR1 SEHNR, CDR2 FQNEAQ (reference sequence). Deletions cut 11 bases from V and 5 bases from J, with 24 bases between. The CDR3 is 15 amino acids. The chain's CDR3 is CACNPREPQFYGYTF. The CDR3 bases are TGTGCCTGTAACCCGAGGGAACCACAATTTTATGGCTACACCTTC.

The chain carries TRBV30 and TRBJ1-2; D is possibly TRBD1 (6 bases). Germline values: CDR1 GTSNPN, CDR2 SVGIG (reference sequence). The CDR3 spans 12 residues. V shed 4 bases and J shed 7 bases, with 13 bases lying between them. CDR3 coding DNA: TGTGCCTGGACCCCAGGGGTTCGTGGCTACACCTTC. Translating gives CAWTPGVRGYTF.

This clone was counted a few times. The rearrangement links TRBV7-9 to TRBJ2-5; D perhaps matches TRBD1 (5 bases). Per the germline V gene, CDR1 is SEHNR and CDR2 is FQNEAQ (reference sequence). The CDR3 length is 13 residues. Trimming took 4 bases from V and 2 from J, leaving 8 bases between them. The CDR3 DNA reads TGTGCCAGCAGCTCCGACAGACAAGAGACCCAGTACTTC. This gives the protein CASSSDRQETQYF.

Concerning this clone itself: Other nucleotide sequences from this sample produce the same CDR3. The V gene is TRBV28, the J gene TRBJ1-3, with 8 bases identical to TRBD1. V lost 7 bases and J lost 0; bases outside the gene matches: 2. Germline CDR1 MDHEN, CDR2 SYDVKM. The length of the CDR3 is 14 residues. The CDR3 sequence is CASTTGGSGNTIYF. CDR3 bases: TGTGCCAGCACTACAGGGGGCTCTGGAAACACCATATATTTT.

The chain joins TRBV4-1 to TRBJ2-1; 7 bases align to TRBD2. Germline CDR1 MGHRA, CDR2 YSYEKL. The junction had 5 bases not matched to a gene; V was cut back by 2 bases and J by 4 bases. This CDR3 has 15 amino acids. The CDR3 nucleotides are TGCGCCAGCAGCCAACCGGGACTAAATTACAATGAGCAGTTCTTC. Residues: CASSQPGLNYNEQFF.

The chain recombines TRBV5-4 with TRBJ1-2, with 7 bases that match TRBD1. Germline-derived CDR1 and CDR2 are SGHNT and YYREEE (reference sequence). The CDR3 runs to 14 residues. J gave up 4 bases and V 6 bases, and 9 bases lay outside the gene matches. CDR3 amino acids: CASTYGQEGYGYTF. CDR3 DNA: TGTGCCAGCACCTATGGACAGGAGGGCTATGGCTACACCTTC.

This clone was observed a handful of times. The CDR3 DNA is TGTGCCAGTAGTACGGTCGGACAGGGCAATGAGCAGTTCTTC. This sequence encodes CASSTVGQGNEQFF. The chain is built from TRBV19 and TRBJ2-1; 8 bases map to TRBD1. The CDR3 covers 14 residues. Germline-derived CDR1 and CDR2 are LNHDA and SQIVND (reference sequence). The V segment lost 4 bases and the J segment 6 bases; nucleotides outside the gene matches: 5.

The rearrangement joins TRBV29-1 to TRBJ2-3, with a tentative D call TRBD2 (6 bases). The CDR3 length is 14 residues. Germline CDR1 and CDR2: SQVTM and ANQGSEA. V was trimmed by 4 bases and J by 2 bases, leaving 13 bases between them. This CDR3 reads CSVANAGHTDTQYF. The CDR3 region has the DNA TGCAGCGTTGCGAACGCGGGGCACACAGATACGCAGTATTTT.

This chain connects TRBV18 to TRBJ2-7, with 13 bases matching TRBD2. CDR1 is KGHSH and CDR2 is LQKENI in the germline V gene. The CDR3 sequence is 15 residues long. Losses at the gene ends were 3 bases for V and 9 bases for J; bases not matched to a gene: 8. The chain's CDR3 is CASSPSGLAGVGQYF. In DNA, the CDR3 is TGTGCCAGCTCACCTTCAGGACTAGCGGGAGTCGGGCAGTACTTC.

The rearrangement joins TRBV21-1 to TRBJ2-1; the table's D call of TRBD2 was not tested on the DNA. TRBV21-1 is annotated as a pseudogene. The CDR3 totals 19 residues. The CDR3 coding sequence is TGTGCCAGCACCAGAGAGGAGCGGGAGGGCCAAGTCCTATGGAATGAGCAGTTCTTC. Translating gives CASTREEREGQVLWNEQFF.

The chain recombines TRBV25-1 with TRBJ1-2; D not resolved. This CDR3 spans 13 amino acids. Germline CDR1 and CDR2: MGHDK and SYGVNS. Trimming removed 1 base from V and 5 bases from J, with 8 bases in between. CDR3: CASSEFSRYGYTF. In DNA, the CDR3 is TGTGCCAGCAGTGAATTTTCACGGTATGGCTACACCTTC.

This clone has a handful of counts. The gene calls are TRBV19 and TRBJ2-1, with TRBD2 identical over 7 bases. V gave up 5 bases and J gave up 5 bases; unmatched junction bases: 9. The CDR3 runs to 15 residues. Per the germline V gene, CDR1 is LNHDA and CDR2 is SQIVND (reference sequence). The CDR3 here is CASSPLAGANNEQFF. CDR3 nucleotide sequence: TGTGCCAGTAGTCCCTTAGCGGGCGCCAACAATGAGCAGTTCTTC.

This chain joins TRBV28 and TRBJ1-3; TRBD1 aligns across 10 bases. The CDR3 has 16 residues. The germline V gene encodes CDR1 MDHEN and CDR2 SYDVKM. J was trimmed by 3 bases and V by 5 bases; bases with no gene match: 7. CDR3 residues: CASSQFGQGGGNTIYF. The CDR3 bases are TGTGCCAGCAGTCAATTCGGACAGGGGGGTGGAAACACCATATATTTT.

This chain joins TRBV23-1 and TRBJ2-5, with 7 bases that match TRBD1. TRBV23-1 is an ORF, and what it does is uncertain. CDR3 size: 16 residues. The V segment lost 2 bases and the J segment 0 bases; nucleotides outside the gene matches: 6. The DNA of the CDR3 is TGCGCCAGCAGTCAACCGGGACAGAACGACCAAGAGACCCAGTACTTC. Its translation: CASSQPGQNDQETQYF.

This sequence joins TRBV11-1 and TRBJ2-7, with D possibly TRBD2 on 5 matching bases. In germline, CDR1 is SGHAT, CDR2 FQDESV (reference sequence). V was clipped by 3 bases and J by 0 bases, with 15 bases between them. CDR3 size: 16 residues. The chain's CDR3 is CASSFGAAGSSYEQYF. The CDR3 nucleotides read TGTGCCAGCAGCTTCGGAGCGGCAGGCAGCTCCTACGAGCAGTACTTC.

This clone was found a few times. V is TRBV5-5 and J is TRBJ2-7; 9 nucleotides agree with TRBD2. The CDR3 extends over 19 amino acids. In germline, CDR1 is SGHKS, CDR2 YYEKEE (reference sequence). Germline trimming cut 1 base from V and 0 bases from J; bases unmatched to any gene: 14. The CDR3 bases are TGTGCCAGCAGCTTGAAGGGACTAGCAAGTAAGCATAACTCCTACGAGCAGTACTTC. The encoded protein is CASSLKGLASKHNSYEQYF.

J is TRBJ2-2 and V is TRBV27; TRBD1 aligns across 10 bases. Unmatched junction bases numbered 9, after V lost 8 bases and J lost 6 bases. CDR3 length: 15 residues. The germline gives CDR1 MNHEY, CDR2 SMNVEV (reference sequence). CDR3 amino acids: CASQPGQGSPGELFF. In DNA, the CDR3 is TGTGCCAGCCAACCGGGACAGGGGAGTCCCGGGGAGCTGTTTTTT.

The table lists this clone with a few counts. The chain has TRBV20-1 and TRBJ1-5, with D maybe TRBD1 (5 bases). Germline loops: CDR1 DFQATT, CDR2 SNEGSKA (reference sequence). The CDR3 runs to 10 residues. V lost 5 bases to trimming and J lost 11 bases, with 10 bases between them. The CDR3 here is CSALGGAQHF. CDR3 coding DNA: TGCAGTGCTTTGGGGGGAGCCCAGCATTTT.

This clone was counted between two and nine times. This sequence joins TRBV7-2 and TRBJ1-2; 7 bases align to TRBD1. Germline CDR1 and CDR2: SGHTA and FQGNSA. The junction had 10 bases not matched to a gene; V was cut back by 6 bases and J by 6 bases. This CDR3 is built from 14 residues. The CDR3 here is CASRMGRGLHGYTF. The CDR3 DNA reads TGTGCCAGCAGGATGGGAAGGGGGCTGCATGGCTACACCTTC.

This clone has only a few counts. The chain carries TRBV2 and TRBJ2-3; 10 bases fit TRBD2. Per the germline V gene, CDR1 is SNHLY and CDR2 is FYNNEI. V was clipped by 3 bases and J by 3 bases; unmatched bases: 6. This CDR3 is built from 16 residues. The CDR3 is CASSEGLARSTDTQYF. CDR3 nucleotides: TGTGCCAGCAGTGAGGGACTAGCGAGGAGTACAGATACGCAGTATTTT. Full variable domain (missing parts from reference TRBV2 and TRBJ2-3): EPEVTQTPSHQVTQMGQEVILRCVPISNHLYFYWYRQILGQKVEFLVSFYNNEISEKSEIFDDQFSVERPDGSNFTLKIRSTKLEDSAMYFCASSEGLARSTDTQYFGPGTRLTVL.

This sequence joins TRBV18 and TRBJ2-7; maybe TRBD1 (6 bases). Trimming cost V 3 bases and J 0 bases, with 9 bases left between them. Germline V lookup: CDR1 KGHSH, CDR2 LQKENI. This CDR3 spans 14 amino acids. The CDR3 DNA sequence: TGTGCCAGCTCACCTAGAGGGGGCTCCTACGAGCAGTACTTC. Translating it yields CASSPRGGSYEQYF.

This clone turned up a few times. The chain has TRBV5-1 and TRBJ2-5; 11 nucleotides match TRBD2. Looked up from germline, CDR1 is SGHRS and CDR2 is YFSETQ. The CDR3 is 17 residues long. The V and J ends lost 1 base and 1 base, in that order; junction bases with no gene match: 6. Here the CDR3 DNA reads TGCGCCAGCAGCTTGTCCCGGACTAGCGGGTTCCAAGAGACCCAGTACTTC. Its translation: CASSLSRTSGFQETQYF.

The chain links TRBV30 to TRBJ1-5; possibly TRBD1 for D (5 bases). V gave up 3 bases and J gave up 1 base, with 7 bases separating them. The CDR3 consists of 13 residues. Germline V gene lookup returns CDR1 GTSNPN and CDR2 SVGIG (reference sequence). CDR3 loop: CAWSYRSNQPQHF. The CDR3 DNA sequence: TGTGCCTGGAGCTACAGGAGCAATCAGCCCCAGCATTTT.

This clone was seen only a few times. The chain has TRBV4-3 and TRBJ2-1; possibly TRBD1 for D (6 bases). V lost 7 bases to trimming and J lost 6 bases, with 19 bases between them. The V gene's germline CDR1 is LGHNA and CDR2 YSLEER. The CDR3 has 15 amino acids. The CDR3 DNA is TGCGCCAGCACCAAGGACAGCCTCCTCTCCAATGAGCAGTTCTTC. Its translation: CASTKDSLLSNEQFF.

V and J are TRBV5-1 and TRBJ2-1; a weak D match, TRBD2 (6 bases). Germline CDR1 is SGHRS and CDR2 is YFSETQ. V lost 7 bases and J 9 bases, leaving 17 bases between the germline ends. The CDR3 has 13 amino acids. DNA for the CDR3: TGCGCCAGCGGGGACTCCCCGCAGGGTGAGCAGTTCTTC. It translates to CASGDSPQGEQFF.

A few counts support this clone. This sample includes further DNA sequences coding for the same CDR3. V and J are TRBV18 and TRBJ2-5; no clear D. CDR3 size: 13 residues. V was trimmed by 2 bases and J by 1 base, leaving 5 bases between them. Germline V CDR1 and CDR2: KGHSH, LQKENI. The DNA of the CDR3 is TGTGCCAGCTCACCATCTTCCCAAGAGACCCAGTACTTC. Residues: CASSPSSQETQYF.

This chain links TRBV20-1 with TRBJ1-2; D call uncertain. The CDR3 length is 11 residues. Germline CDR1 DFQATT, CDR2 SNEGSKA (reference sequence). The CDR3 coding sequence is TGCACTACCTTACCTAACTATGGCTACACCTTC. Translation gives CTTLPNYGYTF.

The V and J genes are TRBV5-4 and TRBJ2-1; 9 nucleotides agree with TRBD2. In germline, CDR1 is SGHNT, CDR2 YYREEE (reference sequence). The CDR3 length is 15 residues. Germline trimming cut 1 base from V and 8 bases from J; bases unmatched to any gene: 7. The chain's CDR3 is CASSLRLAGRDEQFF. The CDR3 nucleotides read TGTGCCAGCAGCTTGAGGCTAGCGGGAAGGGATGAGCAGTTCTTC.